The 8 T cell receptor beta chains reported below all come from one sample, sequenced in a study of read filtering for tumor transcriptome and immune sequencing. Molecular barcoded adaptors covering alpha/delta and beta/gamma chains were used on around 370 ng RNA. TCRdb reprocessed the reads with MiXCR, giving one entry per CDR3 protein. The sample contains approximately 57,000 distinct CDR3 sequences, 9% to 15% of which appear only once. Sequenced: a population of CD138-negative cells sorted from bone marrow. The receptor source for this set is a donor aged 40 or older with multiple myeloma.

This clonotype has at least ten counts. This chain uses TRBV20-1 with TRBJ2-3, with 10 bases identical to TRBD2. The CDR3 runs to 13 residues. Germline CDR1 DFQATT, CDR2 SNEGSKA (reference sequence). The ends lost 2 bases at V and 8 bases at J; junction bases unmatched: 4. The CDR3 protein is CSARIAGGPTQYF. In DNA, the CDR3 is TGCAGTGCTAGAATAGCGGGGGGACCTACGCAGTATTTT.

On this clonotype: A much larger clone lies a single base off, so this may be a read error. This chain connects TRBV18 to TRBJ2-3; D ambiguous. Germline CDR1 KGHSH, CDR2 LQKENI. The V end lost 6 bases, the J end lost 6 bases, and 10 bases lay between the germline ends. The CDR3 covers 12 residues. CDR3 DNA: TGTGCCAGCTCTCTCTCGCAGGATACGCAGTATTTT. It yields the protein CASSLSQDTQYF.

V is TRBV20-1 and J is TRBJ2-1, with 9 bases matching TRBD2. J was trimmed by 3 bases and V by 5 bases; bases with no gene match: 14. The CDR3 contains 17 residues. In germline, CDR1 is DFQATT, CDR2 SNEGSKA (reference sequence). The CDR3 nucleotides read TGCAGTGCTTTTCCGAGGGTAGCGGGGGAACTCTACAATGAGCAGTTCTTC. Its translation: CSAFPRVAGELYNEQFF.

Ten or more counts support this clonotype. V is TRBV20-1 and J is TRBJ2-2, with D perhaps TRBD2 (6 bases). This CDR3 contains 14 residues. V lost 3 bases and J 2 bases, leaving 10 bases between the germline ends. CDR1 DFQATT and CDR2 SNEGSKA come from the germline V gene (reference sequence). The chain's CDR3 is CSASLGGNTGELFF. For the CDR3, the DNA is TGCAGTGCTAGTTTGGGGGGTAACACCGGGGAGCTGTTTTTT.

As to this clonotype: An end of the junction does not agree with germline; a read error may underlie this. V gene TRBV4-2 combines with J gene TRBJ2-2; D is perhaps TRBD2 (5 bases). CDR1 is LGHNA, CDR2 YNFKEQ, per germline. The CDR3 is 18 amino acids. CDR3 DNA: TGTGCCGGCAGCCAGGACCCCTCGTGGGGAGCGAACACCGGGGAGCTGTTTTTT. Protein: CAGSQDPSWGANTGELFF.

Concerning this clonotype: A much larger clone lies a single base off, so this may be a read error. The V and J genes are TRBV11-3 and TRBJ2-5; 7 bases are a match to TRBD2. J lost 1 base, V lost 5 bases, and 7 bases had no gene match. The CDR3 consists of 15 residues. CDR1 and CDR2 from the germline V gene are SGHNT and YENEEA. For the CDR3, the DNA is TGTGCCAGCAGCCCCGGGGGAGGGGTCCAAGAGACCCAGTACTTC. Translated: CASSPGGGVQETQYF. Combining the CDR3 with reference TRBV11-3 and TRBJ2-5 gives the whole variable domain EAGVVQSPRYKIIEKKQPVAFWCNPISGHNTLYWYLQNLGQGPELLIRYENEEAVDDSQLPKDRFSAERLKGVDSTLKIQPAELGDSAVYLCASSPGGGVQETQYFGPGTRLLVL.

The chain links TRBV20-1 to TRBJ2-5; 7 bases map to TRBD2. Trimming removed 2 bases from V and 4 bases from J; junction bases left unmatched: 10. In germline, CDR1 is DFQATT, CDR2 SNEGSKA (reference sequence). This CDR3 contains 15 residues. CDR3 sequence reads: CSARFRTRLTETQYF. The CDR3, as DNA: TGCAGTGCTAGATTCCGGACTAGACTTACAGAGACCCAGTACTTC.

This clonotype was recorded many times. The chain joins TRBV6-1 to TRBJ2-3, with D possibly TRBD1 on 5 matching bases. This CDR3 has 12 residues. Germline V gene data show CDR1 as MNHNS and CDR2 as SASEGT. Trimming took off 6 bases at V and 6 bases at J, with 10 bases between the two ends. CDR3 coding DNA: TGTGCCAGCAGGAAGGACATCGATACGCAGTATTTT. Encoded protein: CASRKDIDTQYF.